This TCR beta chain is from a study of Graves' ophthalmopathy and Graves' hyperthyroidism. Trimming cost V 6 bases and J 1 base; bases outside gene matches: 11. CDR3 length equals 16 residues. This clonotype came up many times. Hyperthyroidism is called stable when no ophthalmopathy develops within 18 months of follow-up. Amplification from RNA transcripts yielded the TCR beta CDR3 regions. RT-PCR in the first round used HTBI primers; a second-round multiplex PCR followed. MiXCR was run by TCRdb on the multiplex PCR reads, yielding one entry per CDR3 protein. The sample comprises about 620,000 distinct CDR3 sequences, approximately 22% of which are singletons, and approximately 7% rests with the top ten.

The V gene is TRBV12-3 or TRBV12-4, the J gene TRBJ2-7, with 8 bases lining up with TRBD2. The clonotype was recovered from a woman between 18 and 30 years old with stable Graves' hyperthyroidism. Some clones in this sample may be carry-over from other donors' samples. Material for sequencing was peripheral blood. CDR3 sequence reads: CASSPPRGVLSYEQYF. In DNA, the CDR3 is TGTGCCAGCAGCCCACCGCGGGGGGTCCTGTCCTACGAGCAGTACTTC.